What follows is one T cell receptor beta chain and its context. This clone has just a few counts. Its antigen is still unknown. Base qualities are not provided; no much larger clone lies one nucleotide away. These data belong to a study of CXCR4 blockade with PD-1 therapy in pancreatic cancer (dated by TCRdb to between 2017 and 2020). Some background on the complete study: The study analyzed resected pancreatic ductal adenocarcinoma using multiplex immunohistochemistry and TCRbeta immunosequencing, along with ex vivo slice culture to test PD-1 and CXCR4 blockade. Two geographically distinct regions were TCR-sequenced from each of several tumors to assess intratumoral heterogeneity.

TCRbeta CDR3 regions were immunosequenced from extracted DNA using the immunoSEQ Assay at Adaptive Biotechnologies. As for how the authors treated the data: To measure the absolute abundance of each unique TCRbeta CDR3, the sequences were collapsed and filtered. Clonality was defined as 1 minus Pielou's evenness, computed on productive in-frame rearrangements only. For regional overlap, the top 100 nucleotide rearrangements were followed across paired samples, and the Morisita index was used to compare paired samples against unrelated samples. The immunoSEQ Rearrangement Details tool was used to assess whether nucleotide rearrangements converged onto identical amino acid sequences. TCRdb carries this immuneACCESS record with in-frame sequences only. Its versions omit some clonotypes, under half of them owing to an unresolved V gene in the studies checked, with the rest unexplained. That table furnishes V, J and clone size, whereas the DNA furnished D and trimming. In all, the sample holds 5,000 or so clones, and around 50% of those were seen once. The biggest ten clones account for roughly 8% of the sample.

The full study reports these points: Clonal expansion was observed in tumors, with a mean productive clonality of about 0.15 compared with 0.05 in healthy blood, but no correlation between clonality and survival was found. Because only TCRbeta chains were sequenced, true antigen-specificity overlap of convergent dominant clones was left unconfirmed pending paired alpha-beta single-cell sequencing. A strong correlation was found between the frequency of an amino acid clone and the number of distinct nucleotide rearrangements encoding that clone, which suggests convergent selection driven by common tumor antigens.

V lost 2 bases and J lost 2 bases; the stretch between them is 18 bases long. CDR1 MDHEN and CDR2 SYDVKM were looked up in the germline V gene. The CDR3 runs 18 amino acids, cysteine and phenylalanine included. Just the 54-base CDR3 DNA is kept, in frame starting at base 1. The archived tumor blocks were obtained from patients to whom no neoadjuvant therapy had been administered before resection. The preserved-tissue arm of the study used 30 to 35 surgical resection samples from about 24 previously untreated pancreatic ductal adenocarcinoma patients. DNA for the resection arm was extracted from ten 5-micron curls of FFPE tumor cut next to the multiplex immunohistochemistry slide.

The chain is encoded by TRBV28 joined to TRBJ2-2; the D gene is perhaps TRBD2, from 6 matching bases. Sequenced sample: tumor tissue. The clonotype comes from a human donor with pancreatic ductal adenocarcinoma. The nucleotides are TGTGCCAGCAGTTTACCGCCCTGGGGGGAGGTAAACACCGGGGAGCTGTTTTTT. Translated, it gives CASSLPPWGEVNTGELFF.